This entry lists 4 T cell receptor beta chains sequenced from one sample in a study of blood T cell repertoires in COVID-19. Sequencing used immunoSEQ multiplex PCR; TCRdb keeps in-frame clones, though not all of them. The repertoire holds about 350,000 clones, 85% to 90% seen once, with just over 1% in the top ten. The sequenced sample was PBMCs or T cells enriched from blood (not recorded which). These receptors were collected from a woman younger than 45 who had been exposed to COVID-19.

V usage is TRBV30 and J usage is TRBJ2-7; D remains unclear. Trimming removed 1 base at V and 3 bases at J, with 13 bases between. This CDR3 region has 14 residues. Germline values: CDR1 GTSNPN, CDR2 SVGIG (reference sequence). The CDR3 reads CAWSEGTVSYEQYF. DNA for the CDR3: TGTGCCTGGAGTGAAGGAACAGTAAGCTACGAGCAGTACTTC.

The rearrangement uses TRBV30 and TRBJ1-2, with unresolved D. V lost 3 bases and J 4 bases, leaving 12 bases between the germline ends. CDR1 GTSNPN and CDR2 SVGIG come from the germline V gene (reference sequence). The CDR3 runs 13 residues. CDR3 amino acids: CAWRYPGTYGYTF. In nucleotides, the CDR3 is TGTGCCTGGAGGTACCCAGGTACCTATGGCTACACCTTC.

This clone was picked up a small number of times. The chain employs TRBV4-2 and TRBJ2-7; 8 bases line up with TRBD2. V shed 3 bases and J 6 bases; nucleotides not matched to a gene: 7. The germline V gene encodes CDR1 LGHNA and CDR2 YNFKEQ. This CDR3 comprises 14 residues. The CDR3 nucleotides are TGTGCCAGCAGCCATACTCAGCGGGAGCCCGAGCAGTACTTC. It yields the protein CASSHTQREPEQYF.

The gene calls are TRBV2 and TRBJ1-1; possible D gene TRBD1, 5 bases. The CDR3 runs 14 residues. Germline V gene data show CDR1 as SNHLY and CDR2 as FYNNEI. Deletions cut 2 bases from V and 5 bases from J, with 12 bases between. The CDR3 reads CASSELVRVTEAFF. In DNA, the CDR3 is TGTGCCAGCAGTGAATTGGTCAGGGTTACTGAAGCTTTCTTT.